This TCR beta chain comes out of a study of cytomegalovirus exposure and HLA in healthy donors. For the study at large: Tens of millions of unique TCRs from HLA-typed donors made up an early data release.

This clone was counted a single time. Its antigen is not identified. J lost 0 bases, V lost 4 bases, and 8 bases had no gene match. CDR3 length: 17 residues. The germline CDR1 and CDR2 sequences are SEHNR and FQNEAQ (reference sequence). With 60 Vbeta and 13 Jbeta primers, the PCR was carried out. The repertoire was sequenced with immunoSEQ multiplex PCR; TCRdb's copy has only in-frame clones and lacks some. The sample lists under 150,000 clones, roughly 80% seen once, with 3% to 3.5% in the top ten. Study outcomes and limitations: What was likely a sequencing artifact was a cluster of highly shared sequence variants. In a later analysis, at a false discovery rate of 0.05, roughly 17,000 TCR beta sequences matched HLA alleles.

The J gene is TRBJ2-1, the V gene TRBV7-9, with TRBD1 matching 8 bases. The clonotype originates from a male donor in good health and CMV-seronegative. Sequencing was carried out using PBMCs. CDR3 DNA: TGTGCCAGCAGCTCGCGGCCGGACAGGGTCTCCTACAATGAGCAGTTCTTC. It translates to CASSSRPDRVSYNEQFF.